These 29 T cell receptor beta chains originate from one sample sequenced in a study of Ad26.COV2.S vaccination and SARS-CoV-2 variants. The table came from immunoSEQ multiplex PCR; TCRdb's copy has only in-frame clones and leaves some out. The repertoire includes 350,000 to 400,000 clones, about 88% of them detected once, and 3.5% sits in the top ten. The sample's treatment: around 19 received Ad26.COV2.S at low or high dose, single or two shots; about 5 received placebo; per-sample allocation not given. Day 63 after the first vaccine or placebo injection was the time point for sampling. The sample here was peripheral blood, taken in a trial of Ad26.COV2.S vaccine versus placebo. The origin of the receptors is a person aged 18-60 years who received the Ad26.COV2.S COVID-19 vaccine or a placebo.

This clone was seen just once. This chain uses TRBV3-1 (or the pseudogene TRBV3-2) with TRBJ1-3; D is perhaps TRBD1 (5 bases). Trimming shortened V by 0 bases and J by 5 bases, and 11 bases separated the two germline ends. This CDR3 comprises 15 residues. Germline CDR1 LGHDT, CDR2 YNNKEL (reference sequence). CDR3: CASSQDVGTRNTIYF. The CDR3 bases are TGTGCCAGCAGCCAAGATGTAGGGACTAGAAACACCATATATTTT.

This CDR3 reads CATLGGATYEQYF. The CDR3 region has the DNA TGTGCCACCTTGGGGGGCGCGACCTACGAGCAGTACTTC. V and J are TRBV6-4 and TRBJ2-7; D possibly matches TRBD1 or TRBD2 (6 bases each). The V gene's germline CDR1 is MRHNA and CDR2 SNTAGT. V shed 10 bases and J shed 2 bases, with 15 bases lying between them. The CDR3 loop spans 13 amino acids.

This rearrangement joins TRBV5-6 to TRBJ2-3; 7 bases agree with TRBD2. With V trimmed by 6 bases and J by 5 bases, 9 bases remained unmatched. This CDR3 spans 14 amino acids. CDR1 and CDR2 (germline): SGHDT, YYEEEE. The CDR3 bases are TGTGCCAGCAAAATGAGCGGGGCCCTAGATACGCAGTATTTT. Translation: CASKMSGALDTQYF.

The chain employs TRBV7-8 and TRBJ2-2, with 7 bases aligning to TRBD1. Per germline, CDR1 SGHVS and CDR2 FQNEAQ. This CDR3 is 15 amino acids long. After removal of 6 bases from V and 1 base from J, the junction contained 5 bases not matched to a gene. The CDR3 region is CASRNRGLNTGELFF. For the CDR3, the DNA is TGTGCCAGCAGGAACAGGGGCTTGAACACCGGGGAGCTGTTTTTT.

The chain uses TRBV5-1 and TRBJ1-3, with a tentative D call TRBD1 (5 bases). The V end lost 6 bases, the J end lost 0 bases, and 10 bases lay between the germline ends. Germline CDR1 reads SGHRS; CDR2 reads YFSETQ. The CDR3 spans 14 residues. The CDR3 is CASNEGSSGNTIYF. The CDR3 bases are TGCGCCAGCAATGAGGGGAGCTCTGGAAACACCATATATTTT.

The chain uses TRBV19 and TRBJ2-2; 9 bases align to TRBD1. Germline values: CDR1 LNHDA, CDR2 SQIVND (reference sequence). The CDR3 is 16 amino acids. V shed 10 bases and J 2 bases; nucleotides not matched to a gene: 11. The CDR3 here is CATRGPGQGNTGELFF. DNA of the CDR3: TGTGCCACTAGGGGGCCGGGACAGGGAAACACCGGGGAGCTGTTTTTT.

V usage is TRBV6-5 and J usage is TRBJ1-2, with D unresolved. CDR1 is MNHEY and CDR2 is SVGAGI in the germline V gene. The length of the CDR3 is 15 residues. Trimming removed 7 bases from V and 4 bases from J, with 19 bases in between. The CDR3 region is CASILTLTASYGYTF. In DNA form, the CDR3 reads TGTGCCAGCATTCTCACCCTGACGGCGAGCTATGGCTACACCTTC.

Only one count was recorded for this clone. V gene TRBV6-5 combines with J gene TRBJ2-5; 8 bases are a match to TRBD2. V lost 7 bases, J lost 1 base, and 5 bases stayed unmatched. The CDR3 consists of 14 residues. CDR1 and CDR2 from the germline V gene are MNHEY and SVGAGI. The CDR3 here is CASNGLASQETQYF. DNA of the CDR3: TGTGCCAGCAATGGACTAGCAAGCCAAGAGACCCAGTACTTC.

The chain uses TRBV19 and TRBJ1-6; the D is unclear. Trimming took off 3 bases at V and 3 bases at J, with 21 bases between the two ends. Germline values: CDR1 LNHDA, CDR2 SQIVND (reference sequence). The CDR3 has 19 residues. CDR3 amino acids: CASSMSFERETFYNSPLHF. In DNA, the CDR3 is TGTGCCAGTAGTATGAGTTTTGAAAGGGAGACCTTCTATAATTCACCCCTCCACTTT.

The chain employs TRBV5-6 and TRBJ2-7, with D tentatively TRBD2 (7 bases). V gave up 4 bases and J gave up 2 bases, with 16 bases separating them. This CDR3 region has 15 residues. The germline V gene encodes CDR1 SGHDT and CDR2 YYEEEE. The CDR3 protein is CASSPFWGGPYEQYF. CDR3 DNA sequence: TGTGCCAGCAGCCCGTTTTGGGGGGGGCCCTACGAGCAGTACTTC.

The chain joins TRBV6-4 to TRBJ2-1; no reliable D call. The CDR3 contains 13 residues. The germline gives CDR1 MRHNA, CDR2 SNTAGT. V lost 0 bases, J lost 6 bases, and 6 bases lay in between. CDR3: CASSDSNSNEQFF. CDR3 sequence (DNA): TGTGCCAGCAGTGACTCGAACAGCAATGAGCAGTTCTTC.

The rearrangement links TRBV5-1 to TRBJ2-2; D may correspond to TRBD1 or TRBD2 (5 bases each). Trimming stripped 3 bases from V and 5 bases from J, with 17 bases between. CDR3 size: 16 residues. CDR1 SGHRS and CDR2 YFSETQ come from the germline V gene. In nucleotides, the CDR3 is TGCGCCAGCAGCTCGTCAGGGACGGGCCGTACCGGGGAGCTGTTTTTT. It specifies CASSSSGTGRTGELFF.

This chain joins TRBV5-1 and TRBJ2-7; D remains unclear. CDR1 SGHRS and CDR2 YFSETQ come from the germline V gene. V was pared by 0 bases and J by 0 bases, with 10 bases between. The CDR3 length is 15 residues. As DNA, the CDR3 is TGCGCCAGCAGCTTGGGCAGGATGAGCTCCTACGAGCAGTACTTC. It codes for CASSLGRMSSYEQYF.

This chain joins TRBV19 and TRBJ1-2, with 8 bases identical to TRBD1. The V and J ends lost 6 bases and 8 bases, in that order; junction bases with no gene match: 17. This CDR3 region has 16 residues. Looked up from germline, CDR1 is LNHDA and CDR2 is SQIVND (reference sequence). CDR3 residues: CASRDPVGTGLRGYTF. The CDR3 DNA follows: TGTGCCAGTAGGGACCCGGTCGGGACAGGTTTACGGGGCTACACCTTC.

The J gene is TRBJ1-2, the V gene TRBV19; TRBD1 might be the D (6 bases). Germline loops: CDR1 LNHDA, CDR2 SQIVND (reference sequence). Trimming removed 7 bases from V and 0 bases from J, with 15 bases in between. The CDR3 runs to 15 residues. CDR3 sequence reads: CASTMGRQANYGYTF. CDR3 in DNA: TGTGCCAGTACCATGGGTCGACAGGCTAACTATGGCTACACCTTC.

The CDR3 DNA reads as TGTGCCAGCAGCTTAGTTGTCTCCCCCCCCACAGATACGCAGTATTTT. Protein sequence: CASSLVVSPPTDTQYF. The chain has TRBV13 and TRBJ2-3; no firm D call. Germline CDR1 reads PRHDT; CDR2 reads FYEKMQ (reference sequence). CDR3 size: 16 residues. V lost 1 base and J 2 bases, leaving 13 bases between the germline ends.

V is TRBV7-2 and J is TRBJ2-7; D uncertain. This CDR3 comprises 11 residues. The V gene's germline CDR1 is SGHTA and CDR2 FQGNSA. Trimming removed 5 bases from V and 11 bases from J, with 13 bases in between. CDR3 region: CASSDSVLKYF. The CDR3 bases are TGTGCCAGCAGCGACTCGGTGTTGAAGTACTTC.

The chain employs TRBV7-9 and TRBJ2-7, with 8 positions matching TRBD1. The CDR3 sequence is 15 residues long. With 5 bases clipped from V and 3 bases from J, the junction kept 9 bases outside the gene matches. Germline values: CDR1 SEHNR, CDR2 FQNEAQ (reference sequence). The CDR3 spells CASSPGQGRVYEQYF. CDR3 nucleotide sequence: TGTGCCAGCAGCCCCGGACAGGGTAGGGTCTACGAGCAGTACTTC.

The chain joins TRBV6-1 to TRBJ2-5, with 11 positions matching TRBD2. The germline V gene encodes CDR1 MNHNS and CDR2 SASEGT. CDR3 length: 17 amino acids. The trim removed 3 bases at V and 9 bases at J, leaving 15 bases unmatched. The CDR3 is CASSDTSGGHRGGAQYF. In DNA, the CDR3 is TGTGCCAGCAGTGATACTAGCGGGGGACATCGGGGAGGGGCCCAGTACTTC.

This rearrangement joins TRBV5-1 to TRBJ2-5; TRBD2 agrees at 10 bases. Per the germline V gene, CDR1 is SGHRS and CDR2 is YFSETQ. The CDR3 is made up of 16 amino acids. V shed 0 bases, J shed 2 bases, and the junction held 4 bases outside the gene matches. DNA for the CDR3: TGCGCCAGCAGCTTGGATGTTAGCGGGGGGCAAGAGACCCAGTACTTC. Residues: CASSLDVSGGQETQYF.

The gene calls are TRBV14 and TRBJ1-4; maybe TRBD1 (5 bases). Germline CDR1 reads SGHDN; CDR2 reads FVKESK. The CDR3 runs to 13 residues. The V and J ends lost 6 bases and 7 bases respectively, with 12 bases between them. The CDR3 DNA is TGTGCCAGCAGGAGGGGAAGGAGTGAAAAACTGTTTTTT. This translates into CASRRGRSEKLFF.

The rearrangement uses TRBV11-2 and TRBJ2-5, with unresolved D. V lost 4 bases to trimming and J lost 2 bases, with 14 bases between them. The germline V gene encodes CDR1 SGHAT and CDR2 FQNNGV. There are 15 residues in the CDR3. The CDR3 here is CASSSFRTAQETQYF. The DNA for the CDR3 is TGTGCCAGCAGCTCTTTCAGGACCGCTCAAGAGACCCAGTACTTC.

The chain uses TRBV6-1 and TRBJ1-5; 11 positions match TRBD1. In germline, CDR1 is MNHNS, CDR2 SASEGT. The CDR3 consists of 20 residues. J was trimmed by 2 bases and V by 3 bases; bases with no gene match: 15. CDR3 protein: CASSDMGQGGMVFGNQPQHF. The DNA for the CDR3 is TGTGCCAGCAGTGATATGGGACAGGGGGGCATGGTGTTTGGCAATCAGCCCCAGCATTTT.

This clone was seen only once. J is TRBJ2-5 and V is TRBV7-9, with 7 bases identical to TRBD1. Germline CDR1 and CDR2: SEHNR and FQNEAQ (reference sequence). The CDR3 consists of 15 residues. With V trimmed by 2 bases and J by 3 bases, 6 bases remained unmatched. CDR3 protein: CASSLPGTAEETQYF. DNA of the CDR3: TGTGCCAGCAGCTTACCCGGGACAGCCGAAGAGACCCAGTACTTC. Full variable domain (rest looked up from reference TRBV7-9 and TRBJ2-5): DTGVSQNPRHKITKRGQNVTFRCDPISEHNRLYWYRQTLGQGPEFLTYFQNEAQLEKSRLLSDRFSAERPKGSFSTLEIQRTEQGDSAMYLCASSLPGTAEETQYFGPGTRLLVL.

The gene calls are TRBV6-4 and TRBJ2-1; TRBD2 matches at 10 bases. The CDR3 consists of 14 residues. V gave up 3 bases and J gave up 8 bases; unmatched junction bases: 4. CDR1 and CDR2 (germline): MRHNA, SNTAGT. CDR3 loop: CASSESSGGYEQFF. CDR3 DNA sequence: TGTGCCAGCAGTGAGTCTAGCGGGGGCTATGAGCAGTTCTTC.

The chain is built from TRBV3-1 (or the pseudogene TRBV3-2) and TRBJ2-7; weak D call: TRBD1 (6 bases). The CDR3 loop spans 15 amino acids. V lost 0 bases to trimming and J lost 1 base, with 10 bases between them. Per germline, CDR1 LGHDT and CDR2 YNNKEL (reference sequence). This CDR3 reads CASSQDLRGSYEQYF. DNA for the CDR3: TGTGCCAGCAGCCAAGATCTCAGGGGATCCTACGAGCAGTACTTC.

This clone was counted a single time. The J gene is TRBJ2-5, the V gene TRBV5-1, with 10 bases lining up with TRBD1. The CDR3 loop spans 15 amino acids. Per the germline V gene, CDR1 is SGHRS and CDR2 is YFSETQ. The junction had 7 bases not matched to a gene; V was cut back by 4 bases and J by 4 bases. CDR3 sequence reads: CASSPGQGNGETQYF. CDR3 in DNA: TGCGCCAGCAGCCCGGGACAGGGGAACGGAGAGACCCAGTACTTC.

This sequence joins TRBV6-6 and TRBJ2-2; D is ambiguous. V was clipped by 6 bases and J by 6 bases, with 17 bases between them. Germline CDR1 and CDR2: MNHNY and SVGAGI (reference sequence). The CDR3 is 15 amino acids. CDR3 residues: CASRDPTKVSGELFF. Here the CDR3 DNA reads TGTGCCAGCAGAGACCCCACGAAGGTATCCGGGGAGCTGTTTTTT.

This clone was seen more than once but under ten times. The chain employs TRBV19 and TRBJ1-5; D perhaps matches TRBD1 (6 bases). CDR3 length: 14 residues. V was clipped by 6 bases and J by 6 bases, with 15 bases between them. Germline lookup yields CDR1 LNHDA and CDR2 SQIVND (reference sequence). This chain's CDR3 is CASRQVEGGQPQHF. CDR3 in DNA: TGTGCCAGTAGACAAGTCGAGGGGGGTCAGCCCCAGCATTTT. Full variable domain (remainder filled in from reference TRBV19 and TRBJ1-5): DGGITQSPKYLFRKEGQNVTLSCEQNLNHDAMYWYRQDPGQGLRLIYYSQIVNDFQKGDIAEGYSVSREKKESFPLTVTSAQKNPTAFYLCASRQVEGGQPQHFGDGTRLSIL.